The clone carrying this T cell receptor (beta chain) was seen ten or more times. Antigen specificity is unknown. Both iRepertoire HTBI primers and Arm-PCR of CDR3 regions were used to build the TCR beta libraries. TCRdb passed the multiplex PCR reads through MiXCR, listing each CDR3 protein once. The repertoire holds over 350,000 distinct CDR3 sequences, with approximately 14% as singletons. Time point defined: newly diagnosed GD, antithyroid drugs for less than 3 months. With RNA extracted from PBMCs as input, the TCR library was made. Patients with Graves' disease were diagnosed by American Thyroid Association guidelines. This entry is derived from a study of regulatory T cells in long-lasting Graves disease. General study points: Among samples with persistent disease, TRBV28, TRBJ1-2 and TRBJ2-5 were favored. Reduced TCR diversity was observed in persistent Graves' patients versus newly diagnosed patients.

The CDR3 length is 16 residues. V lost 0 bases and J lost 8, with 18 bases in between. Germline V gives CDR1 SGHRS, CDR2 YFSETQ. These data also featured in a second study, about T cells in Graves' hyperthyroidism and ophthalmopathy. As reported in that work: TCR CDR3 underwent first-round RT-PCR with the HTBI primer set.

The V gene is TRBV5-1, the J gene TRBJ2-1; maybe TRBD1 (6 bases). The receptor's source is a woman between 45 and 60 years old with Graves disease. The sequencing used peripheral blood mononuclear cells (PBMCs), collected at new diagnosis, from a patient treated with antithyroid drugs. The CDR3 here is CASSLGGIQGGDEQFF. The DNA for the CDR3 is TGCGCCAGCAGCTTGGGAGGAATCCAAGGGGGTGATGAGCAGTTCTTC.